The 26 T cell receptor beta chains reported below all come from one sample, sequenced in a study of identical twins. TCRdb redid the calling of the 5' RACE reads with MiXCR, one entry per CDR3 protein. This sample has some 500,000 distinct CDR3 sequences, with 11% to 15% found just once. These data were likewise used in another study, on yellow fever vaccine responses in identical twins.

Material for sequencing was CD4+ T cells sorted from blood. These receptors were collected from a woman aged 18-29 years in good health.

This clonotype was detected a few times. The chain uses TRBV11-2 and TRBJ2-3, with 7 bases fitting TRBD2. The V gene end was trimmed by 5 bases and the J gene end by 1 base; junction bases not matched to a gene: 9. Germline CDR1 and CDR2: SGHAT and FQNNGV. The CDR3 runs 16 residues. The CDR3 nucleotides are TGTGCCAGCAGCAGCCGGGCCCTAGCGGGCACAGATACGCAGTATTTT. The encoded protein is CASSSRALAGTDTQYF.

This clonotype came up a few times. This rearrangement joins TRBV21-1 to TRBJ2-7. TRBV21-1 is marked as a pseudogene. The CDR3 has 12 residues. Written as DNA, the CDR3 is TGTGCCAGCAGCAAAGAAGGAATGGAGCAGTACTTC. It yields the protein CASSKEGMEQYF.

This clonotype is a singleton in its sample. V is TRBV28 and J is TRBJ1-1, with 7 bases matching TRBD1. This CDR3 region has 15 residues. Germline V gene data show CDR1 as MDHEN and CDR2 as SYDVKM. The V segment lost 3 bases and the J segment 0 bases; nucleotides outside the gene matches: 4. The CDR3 DNA reads TGTGCCAGCAGTTTGACAGGGTCGGTGAACACTGAAGCTTTCTTT. Translated, it gives CASSLTGSVNTEAFF.

The gene calls are TRBV4-1 and TRBJ2-1, with 12 nucleotides matching TRBD2. CDR1 is MGHRA, CDR2 YSYEKL, per germline. The V gene end was trimmed by 1 base and the J gene end by 10 bases; junction bases not matched to a gene: 5. This CDR3 is built from 15 residues. The CDR3 protein is CASSQGLAGAGEQFF. The DNA of the CDR3 is TGCGCCAGCAGCCAAGGACTAGCGGGAGCGGGGGAGCAGTTCTTC.

The gene calls are TRBV7-2 and TRBJ1-1, with unresolved D. The CDR3 runs 15 residues. V dropped 5 bases and J dropped 4 bases, with 17 bases sitting between them. Germline V gives CDR1 SGHTA, CDR2 FQGNSA. This CDR3 reads CASSPLAGGFTEAFF. CDR3 coding DNA: TGTGCCAGCAGCCCCTTAGCCGGCGGATTCACTGAAGCTTTCTTT.

This CDR3 reads CASSLEGQGRSETQYF. As DNA, the CDR3 is TGCGCCAGCAGCTTGGAGGGACAGGGGAGGAGTGAGACCCAGTACTTC. The chain combines TRBV5-1 with TRBJ2-5, with 10 bases aligning to TRBD1. V lost 0 bases to trimming and J lost 5 bases; unmatched junction nucleotides: 7. The germline V gene encodes CDR1 SGHRS and CDR2 YFSETQ. The CDR3 sequence is 16 residues long.

This clonotype showed up many times. The J gene is TRBJ2-2, the V gene TRBV7-2, with D hard to call. Germline values: CDR1 SGHTA, CDR2 FQGNSA. The V gene lost 4 bases and the J gene lost 0 bases, with 3 bases spanning the gap. The CDR3 extends over 13 amino acids. The CDR3 DNA sequence: TGTGCCAGCAGCTCCCCGAACACCGGGGAGCTGTTTTTT. Translated: CASSSPNTGELFF.

This clonotype was recorded a few times. The rearrangement links TRBV28 to TRBJ2-5; 8 nucleotides match TRBD1. This CDR3 region has 14 residues. Per the germline V gene, CDR1 is MDHEN and CDR2 is SYDVKM. Germline trimming cut 1 base from V and 4 bases from J; bases unmatched to any gene: 2. CDR3 sequence: CASSLLDRAETQYF. Written as DNA, the CDR3 is TGTGCCAGCAGTTTATTGGACAGGGCAGAGACCCAGTACTTC.

This rearrangement joins TRBV27 to TRBJ2-1; possible D gene TRBD2, 5 bases. V gave up 5 bases and J gave up 0 bases, with 14 bases separating them. This CDR3 has 16 residues. CDR1 and CDR2 from the germline V gene are MNHEY and SMNVEV (reference sequence). The CDR3 DNA reads as TGTGCCAGCAGTCCCCGAGGACTGAGCTCCTACAATGAGCAGTTCTTC. Translation: CASSPRGLSSYNEQFF.

This clonotype was counted only a few times. CDR3 region: CSAKMGEQFF. CDR3 in DNA: TGCAGCGCTAAGATGGGTGAGCAGTTCTTC. The chain combines TRBV29-1 with TRBJ2-1; unclear D gene. Germline V gene sequence: CDR1 SQVTM, CDR2 ANQGSEA. Trimming took off 7 bases at V and 9 bases at J, with 10 bases between the two ends. CDR3 length: 10 amino acids.

V is TRBV7-2 and J is TRBJ2-5, with a possible D match to TRBD1 (5 bases). The CDR3 runs 15 residues. V was pared by 3 bases and J by 1 base, with 12 bases between. From germline, CDR1 is SGHTA and CDR2 FQGNSA. The CDR3 reads CASSFGGAGQETQYF. DNA of the CDR3: TGTGCCAGCAGCTTTGGTGGGGCAGGCCAAGAGACCCAGTACTTC.

This clonotype was counted between two and nine times. The J gene is TRBJ1-5, the V gene TRBV27, with a tentative D call TRBD1 (5 bases). Deletions cut 7 bases from V and 6 bases from J, with 16 bases between. The germline CDR1 and CDR2 sequences are MNHEY and SMNVEV (reference sequence). This CDR3 comprises 14 residues. The CDR3: CASKRGGDSQPQHF. The CDR3 DNA sequence: TGTGCCAGCAAAAGGGGAGGGGATTCTCAGCCCCAGCATTTT.

This clonotype has only a few counts. The V and J genes are TRBV5-1 and TRBJ2-7; TRBD2 aligns across 15 bases. V dropped 4 bases and J dropped 2; count of bases not matched to a gene: 4. The CDR3 is 16 residues long. Looked up from germline, CDR1 is SGHRS and CDR2 is YFSETQ. This CDR3 is CASSQGLAGGPYEQYF. The CDR3 region has the DNA TGCGCCAGCAGCCAGGGACTAGCGGGAGGACCCTACGAGCAGTACTTC.

This clonotype has at least ten counts. The chain employs TRBV12-3 or TRBV12-4 and TRBJ2-3; 9 bases align to TRBD1. The CDR3 has 15 residues. J lost 0 bases, V lost 3 bases, and 1 base had no gene match. The chain's CDR3 is CASSFGTGSTDTQYF. The CDR3 DNA is TGTGCCAGCAGTTTCGGGACAGGGAGCACAGATACGCAGTATTTT.

A few counts support this clonotype. This chain links TRBV6-2 or TRBV6-3 with TRBJ2-2; 7 bases fit TRBD1. CDR3 length equals 15 residues. V lost 6 bases to trimming and J lost 1 base; unmatched junction nucleotides: 5. Germline loops: CDR1 MNHEY, CDR2 SVGEGT. The CDR3 is CASSGGQENTGELFF. In nucleotides, the CDR3 is TGTGCCAGCAGCGGAGGACAGGAGAACACCGGGGAGCTGTTTTTT.

This clonotype has just a few counts. The rearrangement joins TRBV10-3 to TRBJ2-7; 7 bases are shared with TRBD1. Germline loops: CDR1 ENHRY, CDR2 SYGVKD. J lost 2 bases, V lost 4 bases, and 5 bases had no gene match. The CDR3 totals 14 residues. CDR3 loop: CAISGMGQTYEQYF. The CDR3 nucleotides are TGTGCCATCAGTGGGATGGGACAGACCTACGAGCAGTACTTC.

This clonotype was recorded many times. The rearrangement uses TRBV5-1 and TRBJ1-6, with 8 bases identical to TRBD1. The germline CDR1 and CDR2 sequences are SGHRS and YFSETQ. CDR3 length equals 15 residues. V gave up 4 bases and J gave up 7 bases; unmatched junction bases: 7. CDR3: CASSPQGQDNSPLHF. CDR3 bases: TGCGCCAGCAGCCCCCAGGGACAGGACAATTCACCCCTCCACTTT.

This clonotype came up a few times. The chain has TRBV20-1 and TRBJ2-7, with 9 bases lining up with TRBD2. V was clipped by 4 bases and J by 2 bases; unmatched bases: 9. The germline V gene encodes CDR1 DFQATT and CDR2 SNEGSKA (reference sequence). The CDR3 sequence is 15 residues long. Here the CDR3 reads CSANLAGHNPYEQYF. CDR3 coding DNA: TGCAGTGCTAACCTAGCGGGGCATAACCCCTACGAGCAGTACTTC.

The chain carries TRBV6-1 and TRBJ2-2; TRBD1 might be the D (5 bases). Trimming left V 6 bases short and J 6 bases short, with 11 bases between. CDR3 size: 13 residues. In germline, CDR1 is MNHNS, CDR2 SASEGT. The CDR3 sequence is CASSHQGPGELFF. Written as DNA, the CDR3 is TGTGCCAGCAGCCACCAGGGTCCCGGGGAGCTGTTTTTT.

At least ten counts were recorded for this clonotype. V gene TRBV28 combines with J gene TRBJ2-2, with TRBD2 matching 8 bases. After removal of 7 bases from V and 2 bases from J, the junction contained 3 bases not matched to a gene. Germline V gene data show CDR1 as MDHEN and CDR2 as SYDVKM. CDR3 length equals 14 residues. The chain's CDR3 is CASISGTNTGELFF. The CDR3 bases are TGTGCCAGCATTAGCGGGACAAACACCGGGGAGCTGTTTTTT.

This clonotype has just a few counts. The chain joins TRBV6-2 or TRBV6-3 to TRBJ2-1; 8 bases fit TRBD1. Per the germline V gene, CDR1 is MNHEY and CDR2 is SVGEGT. The CDR3 contains 13 residues. Trimming removed 5 bases from V and 7 bases from J; junction bases left unmatched: 4. The CDR3 nucleotides are TGTGCCAGCAGTAGGACAGGGACGAATGAGCAGTTCTTC. Its translation: CASSRTGTNEQFF.

This clonotype was counted only a few times. This chain uses TRBV12-3 or TRBV12-4 with TRBJ2-5, with D possibly matching TRBD1 (5 bases). CDR3 length: 14 amino acids. The ends were cut back, 6 bases at V and 5 bases at J, with 16 bases in the middle. CDR3 residues: CASSRAKKGETQYF. In DNA, the CDR3 is TGTGCCAGCAGCCGGGCCAAGAAGGGGGAGACCCAGTACTTC.

For the CDR3, the DNA is TGTGCCAGCAGCCCGCCCGGCGGGAGGGCCTACGAGCAGTACTTC. This encodes CASSPPGGRAYEQYF. This sequence joins TRBV12-3 or TRBV12-4 and TRBJ2-7, with TRBD2 matching over 9 bases. The CDR3 has 15 amino acids. V lost 6 bases, J lost 2 bases, and 8 bases stayed unmatched.

Only a few counts were recorded for this clonotype. The rearrangement uses TRBV3-1 and TRBJ1-5; D remains unclear. Deletions cut 3 bases from V and 4 bases from J, with 7 bases between. Per the germline V gene, CDR1 is LGHDT and CDR2 is YNNKEL (reference sequence). The CDR3 is made up of 13 amino acids. The CDR3 DNA sequence: TGTGCCAGCAGCCAGTGGACTAATCAGCCCCAGCATTTT. It is translated as CASSQWTNQPQHF. The entire variable domain, with the rest obtained from reference TRBV3-1 and TRBJ1-5, is as follows: DTAVSQTPKYLVTQMGNDKSIKCEQNLGHDTMYWYKQDSKKFLKIMFSYNNKELIINETVPNRFSPKSPDKAHLNLHINSLELGDSAVYFCASSQWTNQPQHFGDGTRLSIL.

This clonotype was observed a few times. The rearrangement links TRBV7-9 to TRBJ2-3, with TRBD2 matching over 13 bases. V lost 5 bases and J lost 4; bases outside the gene matches: 6. The CDR3 is 16 amino acids. Germline V gene sequence: CDR1 SEHNR, CDR2 FQNEAQ (reference sequence). The chain's CDR3 is CASSRGTSGDPDTQYF. CDR3 in DNA: TGTGCCAGCAGCCGCGGGACTAGCGGGGACCCAGATACGCAGTATTTT.

Many counts were recorded for this clonotype. The V gene is TRBV29-1, the J gene TRBJ2-1, with 7 bases fitting TRBD1. The germline V gene has CDR1 SQVTM and CDR2 ANQGSEA. The CDR3 has 15 residues. The V and J ends lost 6 bases and 7 bases, in that order; junction bases with no gene match: 15. CDR3 in DNA: TGCAGCGTGCAAGCCTTTGGGACAGCCAATAATGAGCAGTTCTTC. Translating gives CSVQAFGTANNEQFF.